This TCR beta chain was profiled in a study of blood T cell repertoires in COVID-19. Study in general: Both acute and convalescent COVID-19 samples were obtained from the United States, Italy and Spain. The analysed material was cDNA or gDNA that came from T cells, B-cell-depleted T cells, or PBMCs.

CDR1 LGHNA and CDR2 YSLEER come from the germline V gene. Deletions cut 1 base from V and 1 base from J, with 7 bases between. The length of the CDR3 is 14 residues. As processed by the authors: The authors estimated nucleated cell counts from reference gene primer amplification. Clones were sequenced by immunoSEQ multiplex PCR, and TCRdb holds only the in-frame ones, with some missing. The V and J calls and clone size are taken from that table; D and trimming were inferred from the DNA. This table holds 280,000 or so clones, roughly 90% found once. This chain links TRBV4-3 with TRBJ1-1; weak D call: TRBD1 (5 bases). The sequence was obtained from a man aged 18 to 30 with active or convalescent COVID-19. Sequenced material: peripheral blood. The CDR3 here is CASSQVQGNTEAFF. Written as DNA, the CDR3 is TGCGCCAGCAGCCAAGTCCAGGGGAACACTGAAGCTTTCTTT.